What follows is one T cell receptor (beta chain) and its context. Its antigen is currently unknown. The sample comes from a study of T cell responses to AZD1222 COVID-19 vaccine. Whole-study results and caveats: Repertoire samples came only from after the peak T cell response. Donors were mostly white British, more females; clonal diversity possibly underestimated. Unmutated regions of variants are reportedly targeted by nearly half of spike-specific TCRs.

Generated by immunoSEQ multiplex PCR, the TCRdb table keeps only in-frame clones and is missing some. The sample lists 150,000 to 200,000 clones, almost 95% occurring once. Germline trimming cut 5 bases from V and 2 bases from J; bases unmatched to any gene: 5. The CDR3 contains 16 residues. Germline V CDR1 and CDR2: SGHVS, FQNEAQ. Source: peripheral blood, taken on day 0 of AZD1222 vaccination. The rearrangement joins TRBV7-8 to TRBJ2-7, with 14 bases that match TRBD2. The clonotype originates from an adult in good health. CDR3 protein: CASSERLAGGPYEQYF. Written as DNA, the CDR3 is TGTGCCAGCAGCGAACGACTAGCGGGAGGGCCCTACGAGCAGTACTTC.